This TCR beta chain was sequenced in a study of T cell clonotyping in hematopoietic cell transplantation. Study at large: Recipients' pretransplant samples followed cytoreduction. Study observations and caveats: Higher Inverse Simpson Index values in graft donor and pretransplant recipient predicted broader posttransplant TCR diversity.

Sequencing was performed with immunoSEQ multiplex PCR; in TCRdb, only in-frame clones are kept and a portion is missing. The sample carries roughly 24,000 clones, roughly 82% recorded once. About this clone itself: Its antigen is as yet unknown.

Time point denoted: recipient sample about 28 days before transplant, after cytoreduction. Samples: about 28 days before transplant, then days 30, 100 and 180 after. V was trimmed by 0 bases and J by 10 bases, leaving 14 bases between them. CDR3 length: 15 residues. The germline gives CDR1 SGHRS, CDR2 YFSETQ. The chain combines TRBV5-1 with TRBJ1-6, with D possibly matching TRBD1 (6 bases). The sequenced sample was peripheral blood mononuclear cells, obtained before stem cell transplant. The clonotype originates from a woman aged 55-69 years with acute myeloid leukemia. Some clones in this sample may be carry-over from other donors' samples. CDR3 protein: CASSLVTGSTSPLHF. For the CDR3, the DNA is TGCGCCAGCAGCTTGGTAACAGGGAGCACGTCACCCCTCCACTTT.